Sequencing of this T cell receptor beta chain was carried out in a study of blood T cell repertoires in COVID-19. With 2 bases clipped from V and 3 bases from J, the junction kept 4 bases outside the gene matches. CDR3 size: 15 residues. CDR1 and CDR2 (germline): SGHTA, FQGTGA. TCRdb keeps only in-frame clones here, not all; method: immunoSEQ multiplex PCR. The repertoire consists of roughly 290,000 clones, with around nine tenths occurring once and the leading ten covering about an eighth. The sample consisted of peripheral blood. The chain recombines TRBV7-3 with TRBJ2-3; TRBD2 matches at 8 bases. The sequence was obtained from a woman aged 55-69 years with acute or convalescent COVID-19. As DNA, the CDR3 is TGTGCCAGCAGCTTAGTGTCGGGGGGGACAGATACGCAGTATTTT. Protein product: CASSLVSGGTDTQYF. Full variable domain (missing parts from reference TRBV7-3 and TRBJ2-3): GAGVSQTPSNKVTEKGKYVELRCDPISGHTALYWYRQSLGQGPEFLIYFQGTGAADDSGLPNDRFFAVRPEGSVSTLKIQRTERGDSAVYLCASSLVSGGTDTQYFGPGTRLTVL.